Given below is one T cell receptor beta chain in context. The antigen is undetermined. The sort gate was single viable CD3+CD4+CD8-CD45RO+ cells for memory CD4+ T cells. This sample is part of a study of memory CD4+ T cells and cytomegalovirus serostatus. In the original processing: Out-of-frame sequences were removed, leaving 2 million or so distinct TCRbeta sequences. Some clones are missing from TCRdb's copy, which holds only in-frame ones; the method was immunoSEQ multiplex PCR. V, J and clone size reflect that table, while D and trimming were determined from the DNA. The data hold about 46,000 clones, with around four fifths observed a single time. Study outcomes and limitations: Median bootstrapped AUC for CMV status was just under 0.97 originally, approximately 0.91 US-trained. CD4+ memory repertoires contained 67 of 164 reported CMV TCRbeta sequences.

This CDR3 comprises 15 residues. Germline V gene sequence: CDR1 SGHRS, CDR2 YFSETQ. The V end lost 5 bases, the J end lost 5 bases, and 18 bases lay between the germline ends. The sample comprised memory CD4+ T cells from blood. The chain combines TRBV5-1 with TRBJ2-3; D unresolved. The receptor's source is an adult in good health and CMV-seronegative. The CDR3 DNA follows: TGCGCCAGCAGTCGATCCGGGTCCGGCGGAGATACGCAGTATTTT. Translated: CASSRSGSGGDTQYF.